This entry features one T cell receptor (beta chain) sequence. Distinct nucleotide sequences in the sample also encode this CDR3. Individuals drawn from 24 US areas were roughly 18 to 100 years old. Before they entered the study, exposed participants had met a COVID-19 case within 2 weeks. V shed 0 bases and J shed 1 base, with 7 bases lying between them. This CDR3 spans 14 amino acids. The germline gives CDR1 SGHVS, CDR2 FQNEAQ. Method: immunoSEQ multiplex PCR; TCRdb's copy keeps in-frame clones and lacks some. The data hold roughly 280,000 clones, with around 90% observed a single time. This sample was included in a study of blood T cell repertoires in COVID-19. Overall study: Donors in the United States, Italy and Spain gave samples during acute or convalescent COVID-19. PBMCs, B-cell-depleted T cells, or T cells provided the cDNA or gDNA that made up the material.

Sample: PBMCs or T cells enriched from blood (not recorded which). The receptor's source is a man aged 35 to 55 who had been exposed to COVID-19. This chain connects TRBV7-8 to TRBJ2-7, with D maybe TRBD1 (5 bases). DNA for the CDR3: TGTGCCAGCAGCTTAGCGGCAGGGTCCTACGAGCAGTACTTC. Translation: CASSLAAGSYEQYF.